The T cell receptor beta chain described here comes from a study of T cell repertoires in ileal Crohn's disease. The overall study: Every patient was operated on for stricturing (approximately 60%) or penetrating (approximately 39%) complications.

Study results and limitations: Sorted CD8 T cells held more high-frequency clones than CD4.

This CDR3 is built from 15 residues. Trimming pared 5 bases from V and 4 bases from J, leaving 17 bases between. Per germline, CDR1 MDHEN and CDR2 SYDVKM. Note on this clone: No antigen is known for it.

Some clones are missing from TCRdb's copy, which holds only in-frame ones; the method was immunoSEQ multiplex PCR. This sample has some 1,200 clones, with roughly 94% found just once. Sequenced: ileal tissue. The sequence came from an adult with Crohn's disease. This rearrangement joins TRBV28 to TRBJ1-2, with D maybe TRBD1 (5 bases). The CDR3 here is CASSTTWSGTYGYTF. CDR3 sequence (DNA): TGTGCCAGCAGTACCACGTGGAGCGGGACCTATGGCTACACCTTC.